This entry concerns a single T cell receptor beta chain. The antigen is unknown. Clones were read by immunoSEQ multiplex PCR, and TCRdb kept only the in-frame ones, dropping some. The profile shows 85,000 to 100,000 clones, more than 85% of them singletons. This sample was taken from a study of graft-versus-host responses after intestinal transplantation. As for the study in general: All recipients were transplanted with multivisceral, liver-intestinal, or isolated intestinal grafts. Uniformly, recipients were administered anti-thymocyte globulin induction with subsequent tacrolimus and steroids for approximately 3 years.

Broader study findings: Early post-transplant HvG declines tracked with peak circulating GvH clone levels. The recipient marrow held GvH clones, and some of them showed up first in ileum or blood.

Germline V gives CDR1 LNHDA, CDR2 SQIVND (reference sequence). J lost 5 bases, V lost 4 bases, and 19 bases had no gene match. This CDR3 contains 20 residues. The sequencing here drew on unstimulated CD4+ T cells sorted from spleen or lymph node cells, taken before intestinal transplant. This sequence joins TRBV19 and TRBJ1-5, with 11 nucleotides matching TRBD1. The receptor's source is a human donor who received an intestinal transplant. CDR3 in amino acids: CASSTLGHLGTGGRHQPQHF. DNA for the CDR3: TGTGCCAGTAGTACCCTGGGGCACCTCGGGACAGGGGGTCGGCATCAGCCCCAGCATTTT.